Below, 24 T cell receptor beta chains from the same sample are listed, as sequenced in a study of patients and donors after allogeneic stem cell transplantation. TCRdb redid the calling of the RT-PCR reads with MiXCR, one entry per CDR3 protein. This sample has approximately 170,000 distinct CDR3 sequences, with 24% found just once. Input material: blood, either unsorted or a sorted T cell fraction (not recorded which). These receptors all stem from a human donor who was either an allogeneic HSCT recipient or a stem cell or donor lymphocyte infusion donor (not recorded which). It is not recorded whose cells these are; they may come from a transplant donor.

This clonotype has a handful of counts. The chain recombines TRBV6-2 or TRBV6-3 with TRBJ1-5; D is ambiguous. The germline V and J ends were trimmed by 5 bases and 5 bases, with 7 bases remaining between them. From germline, CDR1 is MNHEY and CDR2 SVGEGT. The CDR3 spans 12 residues. In nucleotides, the CDR3 is TGTGCCAGCAGTCTGAAGGATCAGCCCCAGCATTTT. Amino acid sequence: CASSLKDQPQHF.

This clonotype has more than one count but fewer than ten. The chain employs TRBV6-2 or TRBV6-3 and TRBJ2-7; D ambiguous. Germline lookup yields CDR1 MNHEY and CDR2 SVGEGT. The CDR3 runs 14 residues. Trimming removed 2 bases from V and 5 bases from J, with 13 bases in between. CDR3 DNA: TGTGCCAGCAGTTACCTAACATTCATCGACGAGCAGTACTTC. This codes for CASSYLTFIDEQYF.

This chain links TRBV15 with TRBJ2-7, with a possible D match to TRBD2 (6 bases). The CDR3 sequence is 14 residues long. Germline CDR1 and CDR2: LNHNV and YYDKDF (reference sequence). V gave up 4 bases and J gave up 2 bases, with 12 bases separating them. CDR3 nucleotides: TGTGCCACCAGCACCCGGGGCGGGGCCTACGAGCAGTACTTC. It encodes CATSTRGGAYEQYF.

This clonotype occurred a few times. This chain uses TRBV10-3 with TRBJ2-5; 8 nucleotides line up with TRBD2. Germline V gene sequence: CDR1 ENHRY, CDR2 SYGVKD. V gave up 1 base and J gave up 3 bases; unmatched junction bases: 13. The CDR3 covers 18 residues. DNA of the CDR3: TGTGCCATCAGTGAGTTCGCTATAACGACTAGCGAAAAAGAGACCCAGTACTTC. Translated, it gives CAISEFAITTSEKETQYF.

The V gene is TRBV12-3 or TRBV12-4, the J gene TRBJ1-5; tentatively, D is TRBD1 (5 bases). V was trimmed by 7 bases and J by 6 bases, leaving 16 bases between them. This CDR3 is 14 amino acids long. This CDR3 is CASTRLGELQPQHF. CDR3 coding DNA: TGTGCCAGCACTCGATTGGGGGAGCTTCAGCCCCAGCATTTT.

This clonotype was seen a handful of times. The genes are TRBV7-2 and TRBJ2-5; D is perhaps TRBD2 (7 bases). V was cut by 7 bases and J by 3 bases, with 12 bases left in between. Per germline, CDR1 SGHTA and CDR2 FQGNSA. The CDR3 loop spans 13 amino acids. CDR3 in DNA: TGTGCCAGCATCGAGGGGGGGAAAGAGACCCAGTACTTC. Encoded protein: CASIEGGKETQYF. Full variable domain (remainder filled in from reference TRBV7-2 and TRBJ2-5): GAGVSQSPSNKVTEKGKDVELRCDPISGHTALYWYRQSLGQGLEFLIYFQGNSAPDKSGLPSDRFSAERTGGSVSTLTIQRTQQEDSAVYLCASIEGGKETQYFGPGTRLLVL.

The chain combines TRBV12-3 or TRBV12-4 with TRBJ2-1; 9 nucleotides match TRBD2. Trimming removed 5 bases from V and 8 bases from J; junction bases left unmatched: 7. The CDR3 has 14 residues. The CDR3 loop is CASSPPSGNYEQFF. CDR3 coding DNA: TGTGCCAGCAGTCCGCCTAGCGGGAACTATGAGCAGTTCTTC.

This clonotype was seen a handful of times. The V call is TRBV7-9, the J call TRBJ1-1; D unclear. The length of the CDR3 is 14 residues. Trimming removed 1 base at V and 1 base at J, with 7 bases between. Germline V CDR1 and CDR2: SEHNR, FQNEAQ (reference sequence). CDR3 loop: CASSLGATNTEAFF. In nucleotides, the CDR3 is TGTGCCAGCAGCTTAGGAGCCACGAACACTGAAGCTTTCTTT.

The CDR3 reads CASRKRLTDPSGANVLTF. CDR3 bases: TGTGCCAGCAGGAAACGACTAACTGACCCCTCTGGGGCCAACGTCCTGACTTTC. This chain links TRBV11-2 with TRBJ2-6; D may be TRBD2 (5 bases). V was shortened by 6 bases and J by 0 bases, with 18 bases between the two germline ends. Germline V gene lookup returns CDR1 SGHAT and CDR2 FQNNGV. The CDR3 has 18 residues.

This clonotype has a handful of counts. The CDR3 region is CSARALDEQFF. DNA for the CDR3: TGCAGTGCTAGAGCTTTGGATGAGCAGTTCTTC. The chain carries TRBV20-1 and TRBJ2-1; D not certain. V lost 1 base and J 8 bases, leaving 6 bases between the germline ends. Germline lookup yields CDR1 DFQATT and CDR2 SNEGSKA (reference sequence). This CDR3 contains 11 residues.

The chain has TRBV18 and TRBJ1-3; possible D gene TRBD1, 5 bases. There are 16 residues in the CDR3. Germline V gene sequence: CDR1 KGHSH, CDR2 LQKENI. With 2 bases removed from V and 4 bases from J, the gap between germline ends came to 15 bases. In DNA form, the CDR3 reads TGTGCCAGCTCACCAGACGGCGGGACTCCCGGAAACACCATATATTTT. This gives the protein CASSPDGGTPGNTIYF.

This clonotype came up a few times. This chain links TRBV12-5 with TRBJ2-3; D gene ambiguous. Per germline, CDR1 LGHNT and CDR2 FRNRAP. With 4 bases removed from V and 6 bases from J, the gap between germline ends came to 8 bases. The CDR3 has 12 amino acids. This CDR3 is CASGSTFDTQYF. DNA of the CDR3: TGTGCTAGTGGTTCAACATTCGATACGCAGTATTTT. Full variable domain (missing parts from reference TRBV12-5 and TRBJ2-3): DARVTQTPRHKVTEMGQEVTMRCQPILGHNTVFWYRQTMMQGLELLAYFRNRAPLDDSGMPKDRFSAEMPDATLATLKIQPSEPRDSAVYFCASGSTFDTQYFGPGTRLTVL.

The chain is built from TRBV12-3 or TRBV12-4 and TRBJ2-3; D not certain. Trimming pared 5 bases from V and 0 bases from J, leaving 3 bases between. The length of the CDR3 is 12 residues. The CDR3 nucleotides are TGTGCCAGCAGTGACAGCACAGATACGCAGTATTTT. Encoded protein: CASSDSTDTQYF.

There are many counts of this clonotype. This rearrangement joins TRBV15 to TRBJ1-1; TRBD1 matches 7 bases. CDR1 and CDR2 (germline): LNHNV, YYDKDF (reference sequence). The trim removed 1 base at V and 0 bases at J, leaving 2 bases unmatched. This CDR3 spans 15 amino acids. The CDR3 loop reads CATSRGGQMNTEAFF. The CDR3 nucleotides read TGTGCCACCAGCAGAGGGGGACAGATGAACACTGAAGCTTTCTTT.

This sequence joins TRBV20-1 and TRBJ1-1; no clear D gene. Trimming removed 5 bases from V and 2 bases from J, with 9 bases in between. The CDR3 covers 12 residues. Per the germline V gene, CDR1 is DFQATT and CDR2 is SNEGSKA (reference sequence). The CDR3 DNA follows: TGCAGTGCTCCACTGAGCAACACTGAAGCTTTCTTT. Protein sequence: CSAPLSNTEAFF.

V usage is TRBV14 and J usage is TRBJ1-1; D is ambiguous. V was clipped by 5 bases and J by 8 bases, with 9 bases between them. Germline values: CDR1 SGHDN, CDR2 FVKESK. The CDR3 sequence is 11 residues long. CDR3 in amino acids: CASSSGGEAFF. CDR3 nucleotide sequence: TGTGCCAGCAGCTCAGGAGGGGAAGCTTTCTTT.

The rearrangement links TRBV27 to TRBJ1-2; D ambiguous. The CDR3 has 13 residues. The germline V and J ends were trimmed by 3 bases and 4 bases, with 9 bases remaining between them. In germline, CDR1 is MNHEY, CDR2 SMNVEV (reference sequence). The CDR3 nucleotides read TGTGCCAGCAGTTTTAGCAGACTCTATGGCTACACCTTC. It specifies CASSFSRLYGYTF.

This clonotype has more than one count but fewer than ten. This chain connects TRBV7-7 to TRBJ2-7; D might be TRBD1 or TRBD2, each matching 6 bases. The CDR3 extends over 13 amino acids. V gave up 4 bases and J gave up 10 bases, with 17 bases separating them. CDR1 is SSHAT and CDR2 is FNYEAQ in the germline V gene (reference sequence). This chain's CDR3 is CASSYPSRGHQYF. CDR3 DNA sequence: TGTGCCAGCAGCTACCCCTCCCGGGGGCATCAGTACTTC.

This chain connects TRBV7-8 to TRBJ2-1; TRBD1 matches at 9 bases. Germline loops: CDR1 SGHVS, CDR2 FQNEAQ. The CDR3 is 15 residues long. V dropped 5 bases and J dropped 8; count of bases not matched to a gene: 10. CDR3: CASSTWDRAGYEQFF. For the CDR3, the DNA is TGTGCCAGCAGCACCTGGGACAGGGCAGGGTATGAGCAGTTCTTC.

There are a few counts of this clonotype. The chain is built from TRBV20-1 and TRBJ2-1, with 12 bases aligning to TRBD2. This CDR3 spans 14 amino acids. Germline CDR1 reads DFQATT; CDR2 reads SNEGSKA (reference sequence). Losses at the gene ends were 3 bases for V and 6 bases for J; bases not matched to a gene: 3. The CDR3 sequence is CSASSLAGGNEQFF. DNA of the CDR3: TGCAGTGCTAGTTCACTAGCGGGAGGCAATGAGCAGTTCTTC.

The table lists this clonotype with a few counts. The gene calls are TRBV20-1 and TRBJ2-1; TRBD2 agrees at 11 bases. CDR1 DFQATT and CDR2 SNEGSKA come from the germline V gene (reference sequence). The trim removed 6 bases at V and 4 bases at J, leaving 14 bases unmatched. The CDR3 is 17 residues long. The CDR3 DNA follows: TGCAGTGCAAGGACTAGCGGGTCCCCTTCTTCTTACAATGAGCAGTTCTTC. It codes for CSARTSGSPSSYNEQFF.

This chain links TRBV10-3 with TRBJ1-4; D ambiguous. Trimming removed 6 bases from V and 3 bases from J, with 11 bases in between. Per germline, CDR1 ENHRY and CDR2 SYGVKD. The CDR3 spans 14 residues. CDR3 sequence: CAIRDPAANEKLFF. In DNA, the CDR3 is TGTGCCATCAGGGACCCCGCTGCTAATGAAAAACTGTTTTTT.

This chain connects TRBV10-3 to TRBJ2-7; the D gene is possibly TRBD2 (6 bases). V was pared by 4 bases and J by 5 bases, with 12 bases between. The germline CDR1 and CDR2 sequences are ENHRY and SYGVKD. The CDR3 runs to 13 residues. Here the CDR3 reads CAISAGERDEQYF. Written as DNA, the CDR3 is TGTGCCATCAGTGCGGGGGAGAGGGACGAGCAGTACTTC.

The chain recombines TRBV3-1 with TRBJ2-7; TRBD2 matches 8 bases. V gave up 1 base and J gave up 2 bases; unmatched junction bases: 4. Looked up from germline, CDR1 is LGHDT and CDR2 is YNNKEL (reference sequence). The CDR3 runs to 15 residues. CDR3 amino acids: CASSQGSGNPYEQYF. The CDR3 coding sequence is TGTGCCAGCAGCCAAGGTAGCGGGAACCCCTACGAGCAGTACTTC.